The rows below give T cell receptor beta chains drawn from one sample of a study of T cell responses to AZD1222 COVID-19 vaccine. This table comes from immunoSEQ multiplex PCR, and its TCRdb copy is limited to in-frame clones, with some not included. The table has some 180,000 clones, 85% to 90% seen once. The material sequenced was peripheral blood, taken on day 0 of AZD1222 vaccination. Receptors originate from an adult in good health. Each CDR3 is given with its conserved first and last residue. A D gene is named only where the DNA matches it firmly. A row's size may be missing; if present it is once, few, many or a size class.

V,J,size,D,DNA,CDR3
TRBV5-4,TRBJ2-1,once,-,TGTGCCAGCAGCTTAATAGCGGAAAATTACAATGAGCAGTTCTTC,CASSLIAENYNEQFF
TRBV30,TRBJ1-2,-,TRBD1,TGTGCCCGACTCCCCAGGGGGCAGGGCTATGGCTACACCTTC,CARLPRGQGYGYTF
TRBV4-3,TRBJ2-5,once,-,TGCGCCAGCAGCCAAGGTTTGTCAGCCCAGTTGTCCCAAGAGACCCAGTACTTC,CASSQGLSAQLSQETQYF
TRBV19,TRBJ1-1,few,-,TGTGCCAGTGGCAGGGTGGAGAGTACTGAAGCTTTCTTT,CASGRVESTEAFF
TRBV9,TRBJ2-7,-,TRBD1,TGTGCCAGCAGCGTAGATTTCGGACAGGGTGGCGAGCAGTACTTC,CASSVDFGQGGEQYF
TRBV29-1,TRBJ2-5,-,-,TGCAGCGTTGCCCAGGCGGGAGAGACCCAGTACTTC,CSVAQAGETQYF
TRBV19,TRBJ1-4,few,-,TGTGCCAGTCGGGCCCAAGGTGAAAAACTGTTTTTT,CASRAQGEKLFF
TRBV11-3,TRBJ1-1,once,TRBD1,TGTGCCAGCAGCTTCACAGGGGGCACTGAAGCTTTCTTT,CASSFTGGTEAFF
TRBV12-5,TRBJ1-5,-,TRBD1,TGTGCTAGTGGTTTGGTAAGGGGGACAGGGATTGTAAGTCAGCCCCAGCATTTT,CASGLVRGTGIVSQPQHF
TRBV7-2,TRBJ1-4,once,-,TGTGCCAGCAAACACGGGACGGAGAATGAAAAACTGTTTTTT,CASKHGTENEKLFF
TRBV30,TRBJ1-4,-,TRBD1,TGTGCCTGGAGTGTACGAGTAGGGGGGACAGAACTGTTTTTT,CAWSVRVGGTELFF
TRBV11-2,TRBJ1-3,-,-,TGTGCCAGCAGCTACCGTACTGGAAACACCATATATTTT,CASSYRTGNTIYF
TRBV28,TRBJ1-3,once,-,TGTGCCAGCAGTTTACGGACAGCTGGAAACACCATATATTTT,CASSLRTAGNTIYF
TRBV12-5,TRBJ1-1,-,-,TGTGCTAGTGGCCACAACCCAGGGAAGGTAGGCACTGAAGCTTTCTTT,CASGHNPGKVGTEAFF
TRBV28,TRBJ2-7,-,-,TGTGCCAGCAGCCTTTCTATGGGAGCTGTCTACGAGCAGTACTTC,CASSLSMGAVYEQYF
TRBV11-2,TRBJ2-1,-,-,TGTGCCAGCAGCTTAGAAGGGAATAGATATTTCTACAATGAGCAGTTCTTC,CASSLEGNRYFYNEQFF
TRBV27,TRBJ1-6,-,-,TGTGCCAGCAGTTCGGGGGGGTGGATGAATAATTCACCCCTCCACTTT,CASSSGGWMNNSPLHF
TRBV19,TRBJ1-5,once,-,TGTGCCAGTAGTATTGAGATGGGGGGCAATCAGCCCCAGCATTTT,CASSIEMGGNQPQHF
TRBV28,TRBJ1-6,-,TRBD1,TGTGCCAGCACCCCCAGGACAGGCGGGATTTCACCCCTCCACTTT,CASTPRTGGISPLHF
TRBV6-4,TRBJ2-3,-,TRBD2,TGTGCCAGCAGTGAAGCTAGCGGGAGAACAGATACGCAGTATTTT,CASSEASGRTDTQYF